This section outlines one TCR beta chain sequence together with its context. This receptor's antigen is unknown. The input lacks base qualities; no much larger clone sits a single base away. Using the deep immunoSEQ assay, multiplex PCR amplified TCR CDR3 regions from genomic DNA. Extracted genomic DNA from each cell subset was distributed evenly across all wells of several immunoSEQ 96-well plates, and each plate was treated as a replicate. For sorted subsets, each replicate PCR was loaded with around 220 ng genomic DNA, equivalent to 25,000 to 35,000 T cell genomes. The purified libraries were quantified using a Qubit 3.0 fluorometer, sized with a Bioanalyzer 2100, and then quantified again using the KAPA Library Quantification kit. Every immunoSEQ 96-well plate was sequenced on a separate single-read 150-cycle Illumina NextSeq 550 flow cell. Under the source paper's analysis protocol: Because the immunoSEQ output held only junctional sequences and lacked quality scores, the filtering could not match the filtering applied to full-length reads. To assign V/J genes and CDR3, sequences were annotated using PyIR, a Python wrapper for IgBLAST v1.9, with IMGT germline references. Reads were removed for weak V/J assignments (E-value above 1e-6), missing CDR3, stop codons, out-of-frame junctions, or ambiguous translated residues. A V3J clonotype was defined by an identical inferred V gene, J gene, and CDR3 amino acid sequence. Percentage overlap between repertoires was calculated by dividing the number of shared unique clonotypes by the size of the smaller repertoire. Richness of each repertoire was evaluated using RTK rarefaction, the Chao1 estimator, and Recon v2.1 estimates of unobserved clonotypes. Generation probabilities were computed with OLGA for all TCRbeta clonotypes obtained by the gDNA method from several donors. In TCRdb, the immuneACCESS table is reduced to in-frame sequences with V and J assigned. These tables do not hold every clone; where another copy was compared, an unresolved V gene accounts for under half, and the others remain unexplained. From that table come the V and J calls and clone size; the DNA was used to work out D and trimming. In all, the sample holds around 2,000,000 clones, and over 85% of those were seen once. 0.13% of the sample is taken by the ten largest.

Cut back by 7 bases and 5 bases, the V and J ends lie 12 bases apart. From its cysteine to its phenylalanine, the CDR3 spans 14 amino acids. Solely the CDR3 DNA is kept, with 42 bases framed from the first base. CDR1 and CDR2, looked up from the germline V gene, are MNHNS and SASEGT. The data belong to a study of shared clonotypes between healthy human individuals (dated by TCRdb to about 2020). With respect to the entire study: Two women and a few men aged 18 to 49 years were included in the cohort. For each donor, CD4 naive and CD4 memory were each given three plates, CD8 naive was given two plates, and CD8 memory was given one plate. Leukapheresis yielded between about 0.8 and 8.9 billion PBMCs per donor. Different laboratories and diverse techniques were used to prepare libraries and sequence TCR repertoires, to increase sequencing depth and limit assay-specific biases. Blood TCR repertoires of a handful of healthy adults were deeply sequenced to estimate repertoire size and the extent of clonotype sharing between individuals.

Donors were healthy HIV-negative adults with no recently reported acute infections or vaccinations. All donors were Caucasian adults living in Nashville, Tennessee, USA. CD4+ T cells were enriched by magnetic negative selection; naive cells were then positively selected on CD45RA, and the negative fraction formed the memory subset. After blood collection by leukapheresis, PBMCs were isolated using Ficoll-Histopaque density gradient centrifugation and then cryopreserved in the vapor phase of liquid nitrogen. Analytical flow cytometry was used to check the purity and quantity of every magnetically sorted T cell population. Genomic DNA was isolated from each sorted fraction and quantified by UV absorbance on a Nanodrop 2000c. General findings and caveats noted by the study authors: Sharing across several donors was observed for around 4.8% of naive CD4, less than 4% of naive CD8, 2% to 2.5% of memory CD4, and around 0.44% of memory CD8 clonotypes. Rarefaction of sorted-subset datasets indicated incomplete sequencing despite the large sequencing depth. Larger estimated clonotype richness was generally found for naive subsets than for memory subsets. The genetic and exposure-history diversity represented was limited by the small number of donors. Sampling was restricted to blood, and TCR repertoires in tissues likely differ from the TCR repertoires found in blood. Based on pairwise subsampling, the degree of clonotype sharing among donors was expected to be affected by sequencing depth. Higher generation probabilities were observed for clonotypes shared by all four sorted-subset donors than for non-shared clonotypes.

The sequenced material came from naive CD4+ T cells sorted from blood. Per the publication, the cell subset or site label means: CD45RA+ positively selected. The sequence joins TRBV6-1 to TRBJ1-6, and possibly TRBD1, on 5 matching bases. The sequence was collected from a young man in good health. The CDR3 sequence is CASMWGVNNSPLHF. The DNA is as follows: TGTGCCAGCATGTGGGGGGTAAATAATTCACCCCTCCACTTT.